These 32 T cell receptor beta chains were all obtained from the same sample, sequenced in a study of cytomegalovirus exposure and HLA in healthy donors. Assay used: immunoSEQ multiplex PCR; TCRdb lists only in-frame clones, some missing. The sample lists 100,000 to 150,000 clones, roughly 90% occurring once. Sequenced: PBMCs. The receptors originated from a young woman in good health and CMV-seronegative.

The chain is built from TRBV2 and TRBJ1-1, with a tentative D call TRBD1 (6 bases). V was cut by 3 bases and J by 4 bases, with 15 bases left in between. The germline CDR1 and CDR2 sequences are SNHLY and FYNNEI. The CDR3 loop spans 15 amino acids. For the CDR3, the DNA is TGTGCCAGCAGTGATTTCCGGGGGGCTGGCACTGAAGCTTTCTTT. This codes for CASSDFRGAGTEAFF.

This clone was observed a few times. The chain joins TRBV12-1 to TRBJ2-1; the table calls TRBD2, which could not be checked here. TRBV12-1 corresponds to a pseudogene. The CDR3 is 19 residues long. The CDR3 DNA reads as TGTGCCAGCAGCTTTCCGCGGCTAGCGGGAGGGAGGAACTACAATGAGCAGTTCTTC. It encodes CASSFPRLAGGRNYNEQFF.

The chain joins TRBV4-1 to TRBJ1-2, with TRBD1 as a possible D gene (6 bases). Trimming pared 1 base from V and 7 bases from J, leaving 16 bases between. Germline loops: CDR1 MGHRA, CDR2 YSYEKL. The CDR3 sequence is 15 residues long. The CDR3 DNA is TGCGCCAGCAGCCAAGCGGGGGGCGGGCAGGGTGGCTACACCTTC. This codes for CASSQAGGGQGGYTF.

V and J are TRBV2 and TRBJ2-1, with 8 bases that match TRBD1. There are 19 residues in the CDR3. V gave up 7 bases and J gave up 0 bases; unmatched junction bases: 17. The germline V gene has CDR1 SNHLY and CDR2 FYNNEI. The DNA of the CDR3 is TGTGCCAGCATGCAGGGGGCGGCCCGCGGGAAAGGCTCCTACAATGAGCAGTTCTTC. Translating it yields CASMQGAARGKGSYNEQFF.

The rearrangement joins TRBV6-5 to TRBJ1-4; possible D gene TRBD1, 5 bases. This CDR3 spans 13 amino acids. Germline CDR1 and CDR2: MNHEY and SVGAGI. Trimming removed 5 bases from V and 7 bases from J, with 11 bases in between. CDR3 protein: CASSRTWGEKLFF. As DNA, the CDR3 is TGTGCCAGCAGTCGGACATGGGGTGAAAAACTGTTTTTT.

The chain is built from TRBV13 and TRBJ1-1; 7 bases are a match to TRBD1. With V trimmed by 4 bases and J by 1 base, 9 bases remained unmatched. The CDR3 runs 16 residues. CDR1 is PRHDT and CDR2 is FYEKMQ in the germline V gene (reference sequence). CDR3 in DNA: TGTGCCAGCAGCTCCAGGGGGAAACCCGGGAACACTGAAGCTTTCTTT. Translation gives CASSSRGKPGNTEAFF.

In its sample, this clone was seen once. The DNA of the CDR3 is TGTATAGCGGCAAGCTCCTACGAGCAGTACTTC. Translated, it gives CIAASSYEQYF. J is TRBJ2-7 and V is TRBV28; the D gene is possibly TRBD2 (6 bases). Germline CDR1 and CDR2: MDHEN and SYDVKM. The CDR3 is 11 residues long.

V is TRBV9 and J is TRBJ1-1; 8 bases are shared with TRBD1. The CDR3 contains 16 residues. Trimming at V came to 3 bases and at J to 0 bases, leaving 7 bases not matched to a gene. The V gene's germline CDR1 is SGDLS and CDR2 YYNGEE. CDR3 region: CASSAPGGGMNTEAFF. Written as DNA, the CDR3 is TGTGCCAGCAGCGCCCCAGGGGGCGGGATGAACACTGAAGCTTTCTTT.

The rearrangement uses TRBV18 and TRBJ1-2, with no clear D. This CDR3 spans 12 amino acids. Trimming pared 0 bases from V and 5 bases from J, leaving 4 bases between. The germline V gene encodes CDR1 KGHSH and CDR2 LQKENI. Written as DNA, the CDR3 is TGTGCCAGCTCACCACCCAATTATGGCTACACCTTC. It is translated as CASSPPNYGYTF.

The chain joins TRBV2 to TRBJ2-7, with TRBD1 matching over 7 bases. The ends lost 2 bases at V and 2 bases at J; junction bases unmatched: 6. The CDR3 loop spans 15 amino acids. The germline V gene has CDR1 SNHLY and CDR2 FYNNEI. The CDR3 DNA reads as TGTGCCAGCAGTGAATCCAGGGGGATTGCCTACGAGCAGTACTTC. Translating gives CASSESRGIAYEQYF.

This clone was seen only once. The rearrangement uses TRBV6-5 and TRBJ2-1; 7 bases line up with TRBD2. Germline CDR1 reads MNHEY; CDR2 reads SVGAGI. V lost 1 base and J lost 4; bases outside the gene matches: 4. The CDR3 has 15 amino acids. The CDR3 sequence is CASSYLASGYNEQFF. The DNA for the CDR3 is TGTGCCAGCAGTTACTTGGCTAGCGGTTACAATGAGCAGTTCTTC.

This chain connects TRBV13 to TRBJ2-1; 15 bases agree with TRBD2. Trimming removed 0 bases from V and 1 base from J; junction bases left unmatched: 4. The CDR3 contains 19 residues. Germline V gene lookup returns CDR1 PRHDT and CDR2 FYEKMQ (reference sequence). CDR3 in DNA: TGTGCCAGCAGCTTAGGCGGGACTAGCGGGAGGCCTTCCTACAATGAGCAGTTCTTC. As protein: CASSLGGTSGRPSYNEQFF.

The chain links TRBV5-1 to TRBJ1-2; TRBD1 agrees at 12 bases. With 4 bases clipped from V and 3 bases from J, the junction kept 4 bases outside the gene matches. This CDR3 has 15 amino acids. Per the germline V gene, CDR1 is SGHRS and CDR2 is YFSETQ. The CDR3 is CASSPGQGADYGYTF. In DNA, the CDR3 is TGCGCCAGCAGCCCGGGACAGGGGGCTGACTATGGCTACACCTTC.

The CDR3 here is CASSSTSGGTYEQYF. The CDR3 bases are TGTGCCAGCAGTTCCACGTCCGGGGGGACCTACGAGCAGTACTTC. This chain connects TRBV28 to TRBJ2-7; TRBD2 matches at 7 bases. The V gene's germline CDR1 is MDHEN and CDR2 SYDVKM. The J segment lost 2 bases and the V segment lost 4 bases, leaving 8 bases of the junction unmatched. This CDR3 spans 15 amino acids.

The chain uses TRBV18 and TRBJ2-1; possibly TRBD1 for D (6 bases). Germline V gene data show CDR1 as KGHSH and CDR2 as LQKENI. CDR3 length: 15 residues. V was shortened by 3 bases and J by 0 bases, with 9 bases between the two germline ends. In DNA form, the CDR3 reads TGTGCCAGCTCACCGGGGGCTAACTCCTACAATGAGCAGTTCTTC. This translates into CASSPGANSYNEQFF.

The chain uses TRBV28 and TRBJ1-1, with 8 positions matching TRBD1. Germline CDR1 is MDHEN and CDR2 is SYDVKM. The V segment lost 4 bases and the J segment 8 bases; nucleotides outside the gene matches: 6. The CDR3 is made up of 13 amino acids. CDR3 region: CASSYGQGREAFF. CDR3 nucleotide sequence: TGTGCCAGCAGTTACGGACAGGGAAGGGAAGCTTTCTTT.

The rearrangement uses TRBV21-1 and TRBJ2-7; whether TRBD1, the table's D call, matches the DNA was not checked. TRBV21-1 is designated a pseudogene. This CDR3 spans 18 amino acids. The CDR3 DNA reads TGTGCCAGCAGCTGCCTAAAGTGGTCGGGACAGAAGAGCAACGAGCAGTACTTC. Amino acids: CASSCLKWSGQKSNEQYF.

The chain recombines TRBV28 with TRBJ2-7; weak D call: TRBD2 (6 bases). CDR3 length equals 14 residues. Germline V gives CDR1 MDHEN, CDR2 SYDVKM. V lost 4 bases to trimming and J lost 2 bases, with 12 bases between them. This CDR3 is CASSYDPGAYEQYF. CDR3 in DNA: TGTGCCAGCAGTTACGATCCGGGGGCCTACGAGCAGTACTTC.

The rearrangement uses TRBV28 and TRBJ2-7; 8 bases align to TRBD1. Trimming at V came to 3 bases and at J to 3 bases, leaving 1 base not matched to a gene. There are 13 residues in the CDR3. Germline V lookup: CDR1 MDHEN, CDR2 SYDVKM. The CDR3 protein is CASSFGQGYEQYF. The CDR3 nucleotides read TGTGCCAGCAGTTTTGGACAGGGCTACGAGCAGTACTTC.

The genes are TRBV30 and TRBJ1-2, with 7 bases fitting TRBD1. Trimming cost V 2 bases and J 7 bases; bases outside gene matches: 10. Germline CDR1 GTSNPN, CDR2 SVGIG (reference sequence). The CDR3 has 14 amino acids. As DNA, the CDR3 is TGTGCCTGGAGTCGAGACAGGGTAGATCGTGGCTACACCTTC. Amino acid sequence: CAWSRDRVDRGYTF.

This rearrangement joins TRBV6-5 to TRBJ1-6, with a weak D call TRBD1 (5 bases). The length of the CDR3 is 15 residues. Germline values: CDR1 MNHEY, CDR2 SVGAGI. The V end lost 6 bases, the J end lost 2 bases, and 11 bases lay between the germline ends. The CDR3: CASRADSAYNSPLHF. The CDR3 region has the DNA TGTGCCAGCAGGGCTGACAGCGCCTATAATTCACCCCTCCACTTT.

The V and J genes are TRBV4-2 and TRBJ1-5, with TRBD1 matching over 7 bases. The CDR3 has 17 residues. CDR1 LGHNA and CDR2 YNFKEQ come from the germline V gene. J was trimmed by 6 bases and V by 0 bases; bases with no gene match: 11. CDR3 DNA: TGTGCCAGCAGCCAAGACCAATTACAGGGGAGAGGTCAGCCCCAGCATTTT. This encodes CASSQDQLQGRGQPQHF.

This chain connects TRBV9 to TRBJ2-2, with TRBD1 as a possible D gene (5 bases). Germline loops: CDR1 SGDLS, CDR2 YYNGEE. V shed 2 bases and J shed 2 bases, with 10 bases lying between them. The CDR3 spans 15 residues. CDR3 sequence reads: CASSVTGLNTGELFF. CDR3 bases: TGTGCCAGCAGCGTTACAGGATTAAACACCGGGGAGCTGTTTTTT.

V and J are TRBV7-6 and TRBJ2-3, with D possibly matching TRBD2 (5 bases). This CDR3 is built from 17 residues. Trimming left V 0 bases short and J 2 bases short, with 15 bases between. Germline values: CDR1 SGHVS, CDR2 FNYEAQ. For the CDR3, the DNA is TGTGCCAGCAGCTTAGCTCGCTCTAGCACTTTCACAGATACGCAGTATTTT. This sequence encodes CASSLARSSTFTDTQYF.

The gene calls are TRBV14 and TRBJ1-1, with TRBD1 matching 11 bases. The germline V gene encodes CDR1 SGHDN and CDR2 FVKESK. J lost 0 bases, V lost 5 bases, and 5 bases had no gene match. This CDR3 is built from 16 residues. CDR3 in amino acids: CASSRTGGMMNTEAFF. As DNA, the CDR3 is TGTGCCAGCAGCAGGACAGGGGGCATGATGAACACTGAAGCTTTCTTT.

The chain couples TRBV6-6 to TRBJ2-7; D not certain. The CDR3 extends over 11 amino acids. V lost 5 bases and J lost 3, with 5 bases in between. From germline, CDR1 is MNHNY and CDR2 SVGAGI (reference sequence). The CDR3 DNA follows: TGTGCCAGCAGTCGTCGCTACGAGCAGTACTTC. Its translation is CASSRRYEQYF.

The genes are TRBV27 and TRBJ2-7; the match to TRBD1 covers 8 bases. CDR1 and CDR2 from the germline V gene are MNHEY and SMNVEV (reference sequence). This CDR3 contains 14 residues. V gave up 5 bases and J gave up 7 bases; unmatched junction bases: 10. CDR3 sequence: CASSLTGQAREQYF. The CDR3, as DNA: TGTGCCAGCAGTCTAACGGGACAGGCCAGGGAGCAGTACTTC.

This chain connects TRBV5-4 to TRBJ2-7; TRBD2 is a possible D gene (6 bases). V was trimmed by 3 bases and J by 0 bases, leaving 13 bases between them. The germline V gene has CDR1 SGHNT and CDR2 YYREEE (reference sequence). There are 15 residues in the CDR3. The CDR3 reads CASSYSGTSSYEQYF. In nucleotides, the CDR3 is TGTGCCAGCAGCTATAGCGGAACATCCTCCTACGAGCAGTACTTC.

J is TRBJ2-7 and V is TRBV5-1; D might be TRBD1 (6 bases). The CDR3 covers 12 residues. Trimming cost V 5 bases and J 5 bases, with 11 bases left between them. Germline lookup yields CDR1 SGHRS and CDR2 YFSETQ. The CDR3 DNA reads TGCGCCAGCAGTATCCAGGGGAACGAGCAGTACTTC. Translation gives CASSIQGNEQYF. Full variable domain (outside the CDR3, taken from reference TRBV5-1 and TRBJ2-7): KAGVTQTPRYLIKTRGQQVTLSCSPISGHRSVSWYQQTPGQGLQFLFEYFSETQRNKGNFPGRFSGRQFSNSRSEMNVSTLELGDSALYLCASSIQGNEQYFGPGTRLTVT.

The chain combines TRBV7-9 with TRBJ1-3; D remains ambiguous. The CDR3 totals 17 residues. V was pared by 2 bases and J by 0 bases, with 14 bases between. CDR1 and CDR2 (germline): SEHNR, FQNEAQ (reference sequence). The chain's CDR3 is CASSLSRGKSSGNTIYF. For the CDR3, the DNA is TGTGCCAGCAGCTTATCTCGGGGAAAGAGCTCTGGAAACACCATATATTTT.

The CDR3 is CASSQETGAGNTIYF. DNA of the CDR3: TGTGCCAGCAGCCAAGAGACAGGGGCCGGAAACACCATATATTTT. This chain uses TRBV14 with TRBJ1-3; 8 nucleotides agree with TRBD1. After removal of 0 bases from V and 4 bases from J, the junction contained 2 bases not matched to a gene. Germline V gene data show CDR1 as SGHDN and CDR2 as FVKESK. CDR3 length: 15 amino acids.

Details on this clone: This sample includes further DNA sequences coding for the same CDR3. V gene TRBV5-1 combines with J gene TRBJ2-1, with 8 positions matching TRBD2. The CDR3 loop spans 14 amino acids. Germline loops: CDR1 SGHRS, CDR2 YFSETQ. Trimming at V came to 0 bases and at J to 6 bases, leaving 2 bases not matched to a gene. The CDR3 reads CASSLVAGGNEQFF. CDR3 bases: TGCGCCAGCAGCTTGGTGGCGGGAGGCAATGAGCAGTTCTTC.